The 3 T cell receptor beta chains in this list originate from one sample, sequenced in a study of OX40 agonist ivuxolimab in advanced cancers. TCRdb keeps only in-frame clones here, not all; method: immunoSEQ multiplex PCR. The sample has tens of thousands of clones, around nine tenths seen once. Sequencing used CD4+ or CD8+ T cells sorted from blood, obtained in a trial of the OX40 agonist ivuxolimab. The receptors here all came from an adult with an advanced solid tumor such as melanoma, head and neck, liver or kidney cancer.

The chain joins TRBV15 to TRBJ1-1; D may be TRBD1 (6 bases). The length of the CDR3 is 14 residues. The ends were cut back, 1 base at V and 4 bases at J, with 10 bases in the middle. Germline V gene data show CDR1 as LNHNV and CDR2 as YYDKDF (reference sequence). This chain's CDR3 is CATSRVGGLTEAFF. For the CDR3, the DNA is TGTGCCACCAGCAGAGTTGGGGGGCTCACTGAAGCTTTCTTT.

The rearrangement links TRBV19 to TRBJ1-4, with D unclear. The CDR3 covers 17 residues. V was clipped by 4 bases and J by 1 base, with 16 bases between them. Germline V CDR1 and CDR2: LNHDA, SQIVND (reference sequence). The CDR3 sequence: CASSRSGNRVTNEKLFF. The CDR3 nucleotides are TGTGCCAGTAGTAGATCGGGAAATCGGGTAACTAATGAAAAACTGTTTTTT.

The V and J genes are TRBV7-9 and TRBJ2-3; 7 nucleotides line up with TRBD2. This CDR3 region has 15 residues. V lost 5 bases, J lost 3 bases, and 8 bases stayed unmatched. The germline gives CDR1 SEHNR, CDR2 FQNEAQ (reference sequence). CDR3 nucleotides: TGTGCCAGCAGCCGTCCGGGACTAACTACAGATACGCAGTATTTT. Protein sequence: CASSRPGLTTDTQYF.